This TCR beta chain is from a study of PD-1 blockade in mismatch repair-deficient tumors. Mismatch repair deficiency was confirmed in all patients, by PCR or immunohistochemistry. Sequencing used immunoSEQ multiplex PCR; TCRdb keeps in-frame clones, though not all of them. There are 90,000 to 130,000 clones in the sample; 60% to 85% occur only once, and about 4.5% lies in the top ten. CDR3 length: 13 residues. Germline values: CDR1 SGHRS, CDR2 YFSETQ. Trimming removed 0 bases from V and 5 bases from J, with 8 bases in between. This chain links TRBV5-1 with TRBJ2-5, with D possibly being TRBD1 (5 bases). The specimen was peripheral blood, collected 60 to 65 weeks after starting pembrolizumab. The TCR was taken from an adult with mismatch repair-deficient cancer. CDR3 sequence: CASSLGPGETQYF. The CDR3 nucleotides read TGCGCCAGCAGCTTGGGACCAGGGGAGACCCAGTACTTC.